Below, 21 T cell receptor beta chains from the same sample are listed, as sequenced in a study of CD4 T cells in relation to SARS-CoV-2 and coronaviruses. CD4+ T cells from unexposed donors were obtained before the COVID-19 pandemic (2011-2018). The cells were cultured for 10 days before CD4+ T cells were isolated. These receptors are not linked to any known antigen. Method: immunoSEQ multiplex PCR; TCRdb's copy keeps in-frame clones and lacks some. Of some 22,000 clones listed, about four fifths are singletons. Sample: CD4+ T cells from PBMCs, cultured in vitro. The receptors come from a human donor in good health.

This rearrangement joins TRBV5-1 to TRBJ2-6; D not certain. Trimming stripped 0 bases from V and 0 bases from J, with 7 bases between. The CDR3 sequence is 16 residues long. In germline, CDR1 is SGHRS, CDR2 YFSETQ. CDR3 residues: CASSLAVSSGANVLTF. CDR3 nucleotide sequence: TGCGCCAGCAGCTTGGCCGTCAGCTCTGGGGCCAACGTCCTGACTTTC.

The chain employs TRBV30 and TRBJ1-1, with D uncertain. CDR3 length: 12 amino acids. V gave up 5 bases and J gave up 7 bases, with 14 bases separating them. Germline V gives CDR1 GTSNPN, CDR2 SVGIG (reference sequence). Written as DNA, the CDR3 is TGTGCCTGGGACCCCAGACGAGATGAAGCTTTCTTT. Amino acid sequence: CAWDPRRDEAFF.

The chain joins TRBV30 to TRBJ2-1; D remains ambiguous. CDR1 and CDR2 (germline): GTSNPN, SVGIG (reference sequence). CDR3 size: 15 residues. Trimming stripped 5 bases from V and 6 bases from J, with 20 bases between. The CDR3 nucleotides are TGTGCCTGGGCAATCCTTGGCAGGCCCAGCAATGAGCAGTTCTTC. This sequence encodes CAWAILGRPSNEQFF.

The V gene is TRBV7-3, the J gene TRBJ2-1; 11 bases agree with TRBD2. Germline CDR1 SGHTA, CDR2 FQGTGA. V was pared by 3 bases and J by 4 bases, with 5 bases of the junction left unmatched. The CDR3 runs 16 residues. The CDR3 loop is CASSFLAGGLYNEQFF. CDR3 nucleotide sequence: TGTGCCAGCAGCTTCCTAGCGGGAGGATTATACAATGAGCAGTTCTTC.

V is TRBV24-1 and J is TRBJ2-7; maybe TRBD2 (6 bases). V lost 9 bases and J 7 bases, leaving 12 bases between the germline ends. CDR3 size: 11 residues. In germline, CDR1 is KGHDR, CDR2 SFDVKD. CDR3 in amino acids: CATGHREEQYF. CDR3 in DNA: TGTGCCACCGGCCACCGGGAGGAGCAGTACTTC.

About this clone: Additional DNA sequences in this sample encode the identical CDR3. This chain connects TRBV5-1 to TRBJ2-7; 7 bases map to TRBD1. Per the germline V gene, CDR1 is SGHRS and CDR2 is YFSETQ. V was pared by 4 bases and J by 4 bases, with 11 bases of the junction left unmatched. This CDR3 is 15 amino acids long. The CDR3 protein is CASSPRQGTPYEQYF. DNA for the CDR3: TGCGCCAGCAGCCCGCGACAGGGTACCCCGTACGAGCAGTACTTC.

V gene TRBV7-2 combines with J gene TRBJ1-3; 7 bases map to TRBD1. V lost 6 bases and J lost 6; bases outside the gene matches: 5. The CDR3 totals 13 residues. Germline CDR1 and CDR2: SGHTA and FQGNSA. The CDR3 bases are TGTGCCAGCAGTCGTGACAGGGTAAACACCATATATTTT. Translation: CASSRDRVNTIYF.

The gene calls are TRBV5-1 and TRBJ2-7, with TRBD1 as a possible D gene (6 bases). With 2 bases removed from V and 4 bases from J, the gap between germline ends came to 16 bases. The CDR3 runs 15 residues. The germline gives CDR1 SGHRS, CDR2 YFSETQ. CDR3 sequence: CASSLGSGTIYEQYF. The CDR3 DNA sequence: TGCGCCAGCAGCTTAGGGTCCGGGACAATATACGAGCAGTACTTC. Looking up the rest from reference TRBV5-1 and TRBJ2-7 gives the full variable domain: KAGVTQTPRYLIKTRGQQVTLSCSPISGHRSVSWYQQTPGQGLQFLFEYFSETQRNKGNFPGRFSGRQFSNSRSEMNVSTLELGDSALYLCASSLGSGTIYEQYFGPGTRLTVT.

CDR3: CASSQETGGYDTQYF. The CDR3 DNA reads TGTGCCAGCAGCCAAGAAACGGGGGGTTATGATACGCAGTATTTT. This rearrangement joins TRBV3-1 (or the pseudogene TRBV3-2) to TRBJ2-3, with TRBD2 identical over 7 bases. J gave up 6 bases and V 0 bases, and 6 bases lay outside the gene matches. The CDR3 length is 15 residues. From germline, CDR1 is LGHDT and CDR2 YNNKEL (reference sequence).

This clone was found once. The CDR3 is CASSMTGGNTIYF. CDR3 in DNA: TGTGCCAGCAGTATGACAGGTGGAAACACCATATATTTT. This chain connects TRBV12-3 or TRBV12-4 to TRBJ1-3; maybe TRBD1 (6 bases). The V gene lost 5 bases and the J gene lost 3 bases, with 8 bases spanning the gap. The CDR3 is made up of 13 amino acids.

The CDR3 spells CASSLGLAGSTDTQYF. CDR3 sequence (DNA): TGTGCCAGCAGCTTAGGACTAGCGGGGAGCACAGATACGCAGTATTTT. V and J are TRBV7-2 and TRBJ2-3; 11 bases are shared with TRBD2. The germline V gene has CDR1 SGHTA and CDR2 FQGNSA. J was trimmed by 0 bases and V by 1 base; bases with no gene match: 0. The CDR3 extends over 16 amino acids.

In its sample, this clone was seen a few times. The chain employs TRBV7-9 and TRBJ1-5, with D maybe TRBD1 (6 bases). Germline V CDR1 and CDR2: SEHNR, FQNEAQ (reference sequence). The CDR3 extends over 15 amino acids. The ends were cut back, 1 base at V and 5 bases at J, with 12 bases in the middle. The CDR3 spells CASSLGAGVHQPQHF. The DNA for the CDR3 is TGTGCCAGCAGCTTAGGGGCAGGGGTACATCAGCCCCAGCATTTT. Looking up the rest from reference TRBV7-9 and TRBJ1-5 gives the full variable domain: DTGVSQNPRHKITKRGQNVTFRCDPISEHNRLYWYRQTLGQGPEFLTYFQNEAQLEKSRLLSDRFSAERPKGSFSTLEIQRTEQGDSAMYLCASSLGAGVHQPQHFGDGTRLSIL.

This rearrangement joins TRBV2 to TRBJ2-7; TRBD2 aligns across 11 bases. The CDR3 has 15 residues. Per the germline V gene, CDR1 is SNHLY and CDR2 is FYNNEI. V dropped 3 bases and J dropped 7; count of bases not matched to a gene: 8. CDR3 coding DNA: TGTGCCAGCAGTGAGAATGTAGCGGGAGGGGGTGAGCAGTACTTC. It is translated as CASSENVAGGGEQYF.

This clone was seen more than once but under ten times. The chain links TRBV3-1 (or the pseudogene TRBV3-2) to TRBJ1-2; tentatively, D is TRBD1 (5 bases). Germline V lookup: CDR1 LGHDT, CDR2 YNNKEL (reference sequence). The CDR3 runs 15 residues. The V end lost 1 base, the J end lost 4 bases, and 13 bases lay between the germline ends. This CDR3 reads CASSQAGGGLYGYTF. CDR3 coding DNA: TGTGCCAGCAGCCAAGCCGGGGGTGGGCTCTATGGCTACACCTTC.

This clone was seen a handful of times. In nucleotides, the CDR3 is TGTGCCAGCAGCGCCCTTGTCCAGTACAATGAGCAGTTCTTC. Its protein is CASSALVQYNEQFF. The V call is TRBV25-1, the J call TRBJ2-1; D remains unclear. From germline, CDR1 is MGHDK and CDR2 SYGVNS. V was trimmed by 6 bases and J by 4 bases, leaving 13 bases between them. The CDR3 totals 14 residues.

This clone was seen a single time. The genes are TRBV7-8 and TRBJ2-6, with 7 nucleotides matching TRBD1. With V trimmed by 2 bases and J by 0 bases, 7 bases remained unmatched. Germline CDR1 is SGHVS and CDR2 is FQNEAQ. The CDR3 runs to 18 residues. CDR3 sequence: CASSLIGTASSGANVLTF. CDR3 nucleotides: TGTGCCAGCAGCTTAATAGGGACAGCAAGCTCTGGGGCCAACGTCCTGACTTTC.

Only a few counts were recorded for this clone. This rearrangement joins TRBV6-5 to TRBJ2-7; D could derive from TRBD1 or TRBD2 (5 bases each). Germline lookup yields CDR1 MNHEY and CDR2 SVGAGI. The CDR3 consists of 14 residues. The V gene lost 8 bases and the J gene lost 2 bases, with 16 bases spanning the gap. In nucleotides, the CDR3 is TGTGCCAGCGGAGGATTCGACAGAACCTACGAGCAGTACTTC. This encodes CASGGFDRTYEQYF.

The rearrangement links TRBV30 to TRBJ1-3, with D perhaps TRBD1 (5 bases). The V end was cut by 0 bases, the J end by 3 bases, with 15 bases between. Germline V gives CDR1 GTSNPN, CDR2 SVGIG (reference sequence). The CDR3 totals 16 residues. As DNA, the CDR3 is TGTGCCTGGAGTGTAGGGGTCAGCCAGATTGGAAACACCATATATTTT. Translating it yields CAWSVGVSQIGNTIYF.

The gene calls are TRBV24-1 and TRBJ2-3; D unclear. The CDR3 extends over 15 amino acids. V lost 4 bases and J 0 bases, leaving 10 bases between the germline ends. The germline V gene encodes CDR1 KGHDR and CDR2 SFDVKD. CDR3 coding DNA: TGTGCCACCAGTGACCCGGGCCTAAGCACAGATACGCAGTATTTT. This encodes CATSDPGLSTDTQYF.

This chain's CDR3 is CASSIGTAVPQHF. CDR3 coding DNA: TGTGCCAGCAGCATCGGGACAGCGGTGCCCCAGCATTTT. The rearrangement links TRBV7-9 to TRBJ1-5; 7 bases are shared with TRBD1. The CDR3 runs to 13 residues. V dropped 5 bases and J dropped 9; count of bases not matched to a gene: 7. Germline V gives CDR1 SEHNR, CDR2 FQNEAQ (reference sequence).

The chain carries TRBV19 and TRBJ1-2; D gene ambiguous. This CDR3 comprises 11 residues. Germline V gene sequence: CDR1 LNHDA, CDR2 SQIVND (reference sequence). Trimming left V 4 bases short and J 3 bases short, with 3 bases between. The CDR3 nucleotides read TGTGCCAGTAGTACTCACTATGGCTACACCTTC. It codes for CASSTHYGYTF.